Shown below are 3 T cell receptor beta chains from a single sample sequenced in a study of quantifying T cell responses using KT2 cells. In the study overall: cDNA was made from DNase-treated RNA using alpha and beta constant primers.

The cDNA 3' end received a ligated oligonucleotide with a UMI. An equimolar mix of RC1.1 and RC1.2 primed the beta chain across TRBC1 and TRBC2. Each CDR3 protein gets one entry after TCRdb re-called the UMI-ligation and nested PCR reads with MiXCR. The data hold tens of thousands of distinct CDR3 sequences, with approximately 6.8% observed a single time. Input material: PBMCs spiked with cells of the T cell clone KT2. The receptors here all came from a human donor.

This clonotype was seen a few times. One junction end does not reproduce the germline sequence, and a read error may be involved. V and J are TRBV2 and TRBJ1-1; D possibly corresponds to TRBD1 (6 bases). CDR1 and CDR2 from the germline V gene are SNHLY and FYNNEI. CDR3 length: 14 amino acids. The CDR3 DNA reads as TGTGCCAGCAGGGAAGGACAGACCTACACTGAAGCTTTCTTT. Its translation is CASREGQTYTEAFF.

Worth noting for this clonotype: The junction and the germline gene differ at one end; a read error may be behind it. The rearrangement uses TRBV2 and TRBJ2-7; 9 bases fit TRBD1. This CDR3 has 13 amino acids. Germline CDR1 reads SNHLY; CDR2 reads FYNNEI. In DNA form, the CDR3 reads TGTGCCGGCAGGGGGACAGGGCCCATCGAGCAGTACTTC. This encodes CAGRGTGPIEQYF. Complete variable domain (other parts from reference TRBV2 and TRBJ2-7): EPEVTQTPSHQVTQMGQEVILRCVPISNHLYFYWYRQILGQKVEFLVSFYNNEISEKSEIFDDQFSVERPDGSNFTLKIRSTKLEDSAMYFCAGRGTGPIEQYFGPGTRLTVT.

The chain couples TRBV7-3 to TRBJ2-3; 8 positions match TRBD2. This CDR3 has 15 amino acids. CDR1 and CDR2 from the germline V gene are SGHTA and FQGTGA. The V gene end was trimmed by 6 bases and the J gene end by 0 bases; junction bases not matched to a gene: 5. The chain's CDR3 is CASSFSGTSTDTQYF. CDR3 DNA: TGTGCCAGCAGTTTTAGCGGGACTAGCACAGATACGCAGTATTTT.